Each of the 3 T cell receptor beta chains below was sequenced from the same sample in a study of a mutant IDH1 vaccine in newly diagnosed glioma. Sample time point: baseline, week 1 (first vaccination visit). Treatment given: pre-vaccination baseline after standard-of-care therapy. Produced via immunoSEQ multiplex PCR; TCRdb's table is partial and in-frame only. The sample includes about 34,000 clones, around 80% of them seen just once. Sequenced material: peripheral blood mononuclear cells (PBMCs), taken from a glioma patient treated with radiotherapy, temozolomide or both. The receptors here all came from a man aged 50 to 59 with glioma. Some clones in this sample may be carry-over from other donors' samples.

The chain links TRBV18 to TRBJ1-2; D gene uncertain. Germline loops: CDR1 KGHSH, CDR2 LQKENI. The CDR3 spans 15 residues. Trimming removed 3 bases at V and 1 base at J, with 12 bases between. The CDR3 reads CASSPEGSLNYGYTF. For the CDR3, the DNA is TGTGCCAGCTCACCGGAGGGCAGTCTTAACTATGGCTACACCTTC.

V gene TRBV6-6 combines with J gene TRBJ2-2; tentative D call: TRBD1 (6 bases). There are 15 residues in the CDR3. Deletions cut 5 bases from V and 1 base from J, with 11 bases between. CDR1 MNHNY and CDR2 SVGAGI come from the germline V gene (reference sequence). The CDR3 region has the DNA TGTGCCAGCAGTCCGCCGGGACAGAACACCGGGGAGCTGTTTTTT. This encodes CASSPPGQNTGELFF.

This clone was detected a few times. This chain's CDR3 is CASSISGTDSNQPQHF. In nucleotides, the CDR3 is TGTGCCAGTAGTATATCGGGGACCGATAGCAATCAGCCCCAGCATTTT. The chain links TRBV19 to TRBJ1-5; tentative D call: TRBD1 (5 bases). The germline V and J ends were trimmed by 2 bases and 0 bases, with 11 bases remaining between them. The length of the CDR3 is 16 residues. Germline CDR1 reads LNHDA; CDR2 reads SQIVND (reference sequence).